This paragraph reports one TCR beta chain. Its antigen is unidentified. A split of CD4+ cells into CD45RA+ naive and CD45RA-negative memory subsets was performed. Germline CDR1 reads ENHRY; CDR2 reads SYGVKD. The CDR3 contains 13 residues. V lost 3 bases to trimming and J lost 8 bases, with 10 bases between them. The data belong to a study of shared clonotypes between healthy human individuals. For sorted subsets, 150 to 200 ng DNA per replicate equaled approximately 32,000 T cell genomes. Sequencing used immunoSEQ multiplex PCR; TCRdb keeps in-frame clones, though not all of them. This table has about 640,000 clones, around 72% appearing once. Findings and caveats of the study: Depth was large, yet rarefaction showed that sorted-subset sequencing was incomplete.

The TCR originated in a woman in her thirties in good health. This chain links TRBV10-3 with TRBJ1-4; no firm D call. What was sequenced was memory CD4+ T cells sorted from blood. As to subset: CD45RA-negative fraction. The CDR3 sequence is CAISEDLREKLFF. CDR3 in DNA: TGTGCCATCAGTGAAGACCTGAGAGAAAAACTGTTTTTT.